This record covers a single T cell receptor (beta chain). The antigen is undetermined. A much larger clone sits a single nucleotide away, making a read error possible. TCRdb passed the RACE reads through MiXCR, listing each CDR3 protein once. The sample shows around 130,000 distinct CDR3 sequences, 10% to 15% of them seen only once. There are 15 residues in the CDR3. From germline, CDR1 is SQVTM and CDR2 ANQGSEA. The data were obtained in a study of human T cells and chemical hapten exposure. Study-level information: Alopecia areata, totalis or universalis affected patients who were mostly female. Notes on the study in general: DPC sensitization left the count of TCRs above 1 in 1000 unchanged.

Time point here: patch test 2, 6 weeks after DPC sensitization. The treatment here: therapeutic diphenylcyclopropenone sensitization with weekly scalp DPC. Staff drew blood before applying each patch test. This material consisted of whole blood, taken in connection with sensitization to the hapten diphenylcyclopropenone (DPC). The origin of this receptor is a woman between 45 and 65 years old with alopecia areata. Some clones in this sample may be carry-over from other donors' samples. The chain joins TRBV29-1 to TRBJ2-1; 9 nucleotides agree with TRBD2. The CDR3 nucleotides read TGCTGCGTTGAAGATCGGGATAGCGGGAGAAATGAGCAGTTCTTC. Translation gives CCVEDRDSGRNEQFF.